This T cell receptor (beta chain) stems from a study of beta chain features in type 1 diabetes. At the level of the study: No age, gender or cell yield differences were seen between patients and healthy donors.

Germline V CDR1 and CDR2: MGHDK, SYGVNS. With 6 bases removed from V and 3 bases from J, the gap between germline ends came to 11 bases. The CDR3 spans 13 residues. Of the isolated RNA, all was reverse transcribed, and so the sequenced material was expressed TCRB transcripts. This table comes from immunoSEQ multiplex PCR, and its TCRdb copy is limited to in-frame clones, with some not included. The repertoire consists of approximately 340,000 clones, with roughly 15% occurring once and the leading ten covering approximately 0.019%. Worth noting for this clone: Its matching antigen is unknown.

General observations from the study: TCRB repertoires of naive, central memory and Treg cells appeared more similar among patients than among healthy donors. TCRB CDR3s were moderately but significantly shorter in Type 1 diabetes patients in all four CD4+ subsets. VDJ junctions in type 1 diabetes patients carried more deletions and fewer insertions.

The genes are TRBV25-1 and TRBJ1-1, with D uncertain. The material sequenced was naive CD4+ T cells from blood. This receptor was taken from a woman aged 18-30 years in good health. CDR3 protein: CASRARLDTEAFF. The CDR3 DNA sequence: TGTGCCAGCAGGGCCCGATTGGACACTGAAGCTTTCTTT.